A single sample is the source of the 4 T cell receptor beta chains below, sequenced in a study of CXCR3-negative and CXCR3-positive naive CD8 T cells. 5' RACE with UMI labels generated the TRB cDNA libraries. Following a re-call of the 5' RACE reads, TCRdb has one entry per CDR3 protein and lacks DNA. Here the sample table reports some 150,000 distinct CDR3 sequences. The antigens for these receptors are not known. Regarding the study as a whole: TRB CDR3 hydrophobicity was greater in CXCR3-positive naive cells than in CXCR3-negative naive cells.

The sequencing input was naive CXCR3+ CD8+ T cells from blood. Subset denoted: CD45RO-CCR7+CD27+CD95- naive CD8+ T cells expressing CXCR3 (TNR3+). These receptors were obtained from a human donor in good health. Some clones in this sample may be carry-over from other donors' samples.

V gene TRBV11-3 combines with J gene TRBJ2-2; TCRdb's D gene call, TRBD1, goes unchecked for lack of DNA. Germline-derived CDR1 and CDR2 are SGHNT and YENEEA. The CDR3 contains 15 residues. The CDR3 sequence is CASSSRTYNTGELFF.

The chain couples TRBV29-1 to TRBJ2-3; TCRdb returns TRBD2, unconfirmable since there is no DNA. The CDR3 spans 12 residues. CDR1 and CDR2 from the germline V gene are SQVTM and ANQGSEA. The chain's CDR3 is CSFRLVDDTQYF.

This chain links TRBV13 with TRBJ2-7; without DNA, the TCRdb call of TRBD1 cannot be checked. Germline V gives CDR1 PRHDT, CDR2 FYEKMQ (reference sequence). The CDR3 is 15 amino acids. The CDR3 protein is CASSSTGTGTYEQYF.

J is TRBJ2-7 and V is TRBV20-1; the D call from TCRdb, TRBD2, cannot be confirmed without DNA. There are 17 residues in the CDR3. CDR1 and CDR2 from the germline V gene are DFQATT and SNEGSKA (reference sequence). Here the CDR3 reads CSARDWASGSGSYEQYF.